Below, 17 T cell receptor beta chains from the same sample are listed, as sequenced in a study of cytomegalovirus exposure and HLA in healthy donors (dated by TCRdb to about 2017). Receptor libraries were prepared by the immunoSEQ multiplex PCR assay. The multiplex PCR relied on a mix of 60 forward primers for TCR Vbeta segments and 13 reverse primers for TCR Jbeta segments. The table was pulled from immuneACCESS by TCRdb, which kept in-frame rearrangements only. Such tables lose some clones; where checked, under half of the loss comes from unresolved V genes, and the rest has no known cause. The sample's table lists a count of about 130,000 clones. The leading ten clones occupy approximately 1.6% of the sample. Sequencing was carried out using PBMCs. Every receptor here comes from a woman aged 40 to 50 in good health and CMV-seropositive.

In DNA, the CDR3 is TGTGCCAGCAGCTTGCGTCGCGGGAGGGCCACCGGGGAGCTGTTTTTT. As protein: CASSLRRGRATGELFF. V usage is TRBV7-9 and J usage is TRBJ2-2, with 9 bases that match TRBD2. The CDR3 length is 16 residues. V trimming: 3 bases; J trimming: 4 bases; junction bases outside the gene matches: 6. Germline CDR1 reads SEHNR; CDR2 reads FQNEAQ (reference sequence).

This chain joins TRBV5-1 and TRBJ2-5; 10 bases agree with TRBD2. V shed 4 bases and J 7 bases; nucleotides not matched to a gene: 7. Germline loops: CDR1 SGHRS, CDR2 YFSETQ. CDR3 length: 14 residues. DNA of the CDR3: TGCGCCAGCAGCGTGGGACTAGCGATTGGGACCCAGTACTTC. It translates to CASSVGLAIGTQYF.

J is TRBJ1-3 and V is TRBV15; D gene unclear. Germline assignment: CDR1 LNHNV and CDR2 YYDKDF (reference sequence). The CDR3 has 15 residues. V was pared by 1 base and J by 0 bases, with 7 bases between. The CDR3 region has the DNA TGTGCCACCAGCAGAGTGGGGAGCTCTGGAAACACCATATATTTT. This codes for CATSRVGSSGNTIYF.

The chain recombines TRBV25-1 with TRBJ2-5, with 10 bases matching TRBD1. With V trimmed by 7 bases and J by 5 bases, 4 bases remained unmatched. The CDR3 totals 13 residues. Germline CDR1 is MGHDK and CDR2 is SYGVNS. The CDR3 nucleotides read TGTGCCAGCACCGGGACAGGGGTGGAGACCCAGTACTTC. It codes for CASTGTGVETQYF.

This chain connects TRBV7-2 to TRBJ2-3; D ambiguous. Germline loops: CDR1 SGHTA, CDR2 FQGNSA. The CDR3 sequence is 12 residues long. Trimming took 5 bases from V and 3 from J, leaving 6 bases between them. This CDR3 reads CASSPNTDTQYF. In DNA form, the CDR3 reads TGTGCCAGCAGCCCTAATACAGATACGCAGTATTTT.

This chain joins TRBV5-1 and TRBJ1-5; TRBD1 matches at 7 bases. The CDR3 covers 14 residues. Per the germline V gene, CDR1 is SGHRS and CDR2 is YFSETQ. V lost 0 bases, J lost 7 bases, and 4 bases stayed unmatched. CDR3 DNA: TGCGCCAGCAGCTTGGGTGAGGGGGCGCAGCCCCAGCATTTT. It is translated as CASSLGEGAQPQHF.

The gene calls are TRBV6-5 and TRBJ1-4; 9 bases agree with TRBD1. V gave up 6 bases and J gave up 7 bases; unmatched junction bases: 3. In germline, CDR1 is MNHEY, CDR2 SVGAGI. The length of the CDR3 is 13 residues. CDR3 amino acids: CASRGQGGEKLFF. The CDR3, as DNA: TGTGCCAGCAGGGGACAGGGTGGTGAAAAACTGTTTTTT.

This chain links TRBV4-3 with TRBJ1-2; 8 bases map to TRBD1. Germline V gene sequence: CDR1 LGHNA, CDR2 YSLEER. The V segment lost 0 bases and the J segment 7 bases; nucleotides outside the gene matches: 13. This CDR3 has 17 residues. This chain's CDR3 is CASSQDPRGRKGSGYTF. The DNA of the CDR3 is TGCGCCAGCAGCCAAGATCCCAGGGGGCGCAAAGGGAGTGGCTACACCTTC.

The chain has TRBV30 and TRBJ2-3, with D hard to call. The germline V gene has CDR1 GTSNPN and CDR2 SVGIG (reference sequence). This CDR3 is built from 13 residues. V was clipped by 3 bases and J by 0 bases, with 7 bases between them. In nucleotides, the CDR3 is TGTGCCTGGAGCTATGGTAGCACAGATACGCAGTATTTT. Translation: CAWSYGSTDTQYF.

The J gene is TRBJ2-3, the V gene TRBV30, with TRBD2 matching 9 bases. Looked up from germline, CDR1 is GTSNPN and CDR2 is SVGIG (reference sequence). Trimming took 4 bases from V and 0 from J; bases not matched to a gene: 5. This CDR3 is built from 15 residues. CDR3 protein: CAWTAGGLSTDTQYF. In DNA form, the CDR3 reads TGTGCCTGGACCGCGGGGGGGCTAAGCACAGATACGCAGTATTTT.

The chain has TRBV15 and TRBJ1-2, with D perhaps TRBD1 (6 bases). Trimming cost V 0 bases and J 4 bases, with 12 bases left between them. CDR3 length equals 15 residues. The germline CDR1 and CDR2 sequences are LNHNV and YYDKDF (reference sequence). CDR3 sequence reads: CATSRERGGFYGYTF. CDR3 DNA: TGTGCCACCAGCAGAGAGAGGGGGGGCTTCTATGGCTACACCTTC.

As concerns this clone: One junction end does not reproduce the germline sequence, and a read error may be involved. The chain links TRBV7-7 to TRBJ2-2, with a possible D match to TRBD1 (5 bases). Germline CDR1 reads SSHAT; CDR2 reads FNYEAQ (reference sequence). This CDR3 spans 15 amino acids. CDR3 sequence: CASSRQGVNTGELFF. Written as DNA, the CDR3 is TGTGCTAGCAGCCGCCAGGGTGTCAACACCGGGGAGCTGTTTTTT. Variable domain in full (rest from reference TRBV7-7 and TRBJ2-2): GAGVSQSPRYKVTKRGQDVTLRCDPISSHATLYWYQQALGQGPEFLTYFNYEAQPDKSGLPSDRFSAERPEGSISTLTIQRTEQRDSAMYRCASSRQGVNTGELFFGEGSRLTVL.

The rearrangement uses TRBV13 and TRBJ1-5; TRBD1 might be the D (6 bases). V was trimmed by 6 bases and J by 0 bases, leaving 12 bases between them. Germline assignment: CDR1 PRHDT and CDR2 FYEKMQ (reference sequence). The CDR3 length is 15 residues. The CDR3 sequence is CASSRGGASNQPQHF. CDR3 coding DNA: TGTGCCAGCAGTCGAGGGGGGGCTAGCAATCAGCCCCAGCATTTT. The full variable domain, with the rest looked up from reference TRBV13 and TRBJ1-5, is AAGVIQSPRHLIKEKRETATLKCYPIPRHDTVYWYQQGPGQDPQFLISFYEKMQSDKGSIPDRFSAQQFSDYHSELNMSSLELGDSALYFCASSRGGASNQPQHFGDGTRLSIL.

CDR3 DNA sequence: TGTGCCAGCAGCTCAGGACGGGAGAATGAGCAGTTCTTC. Residues: CASSSGRENEQFF. The gene calls are TRBV11-3 and TRBJ2-1, with D possibly TRBD2 on 6 matching bases. In germline, CDR1 is SGHNT, CDR2 YENEEA. V lost 4 bases to trimming and J lost 7 bases, with 11 bases between them. The CDR3 runs 13 residues.

CDR3 sequence (DNA): TGTGCCAGTTTTACAGGAGCCTCTGGGGCCAACGTCCTGACTTTC. This codes for CASFTGASGANVLTF. The genes are TRBV7-2 and TRBJ2-6; D is possibly TRBD1 (5 bases). Germline V gene data show CDR1 as SGHTA and CDR2 as FQGNSA. Trimming cost V 9 bases and J 0 bases, with 12 bases left between them. The CDR3 runs 15 residues.

The chain has TRBV19 and TRBJ2-5, with D possibly matching TRBD2 (5 bases). CDR1 and CDR2 (germline): LNHDA, SQIVND (reference sequence). V gave up 5 bases and J gave up 0 bases, with 7 bases separating them. The length of the CDR3 is 13 residues. This CDR3 reads CASSPGNQETQYF. DNA of the CDR3: TGTGCCAGTAGTCCCGGGAACCAAGAGACCCAGTACTTC.

This chain joins TRBV6-1 and TRBJ1-5, with a possible D match to TRBD1 (6 bases). V was cut by 1 base and J by 6 bases, with 13 bases left in between. Germline CDR1 MNHNS, CDR2 SASEGT. The CDR3 loop spans 15 amino acids. CDR3 bases: TGTGCCAGCAGTGAAGGGGGAGGGGGGGGTCAGCCCCAGCATTTT. Protein: CASSEGGGGGQPQHF.